This T cell receptor beta chain stems from a study of identical twins. Study outcomes and limitations: While abundant cord blood beta clonotypes carried fewer insertions, memory repertoires showed no such pattern. Those out-of-frame alpha sequences shared by twins showed an excess of low generation probability. Among monozygotic twins, out-of-frame TCR alpha sharing exceeded what models predicted.

V was clipped by 6 bases and J by 8 bases; unmatched bases: 12. Germline V gene sequence: CDR1 MGHRA, CDR2 YSYEKL. This CDR3 is 16 amino acids long. MiXCR, run by TCRdb on the 5' RACE reads, gives a single entry per CDR3 protein. This table holds nearly 650,000 distinct CDR3 sequences, about 7.6% found once. In this sample, this clonotype turned up many times. The antigen is not known. The same data also contributed to another study, on yellow fever vaccine responses in identical twins.

Sample: PBMCs. The chain links TRBV4-1 to TRBJ2-3; 12 nucleotides align to TRBD2. The TCR was taken from a woman between 18 and 29 years old in good health. The CDR3 sequence: CASRSTPGTSGFTQYF. The CDR3 nucleotides read TGCGCCAGCAGGTCAACGCCCGGGACTAGCGGGTTTACGCAGTATTTT.